This T cell receptor (beta chain) was obtained from a study of cytomegalovirus exposure and HLA in healthy donors. Study results and limitations: CMV antigen specificity of three CMV-associated chains was confirmed in vitro. Cytomegalovirus association was assigned to approximately 160 TCR beta chains.

The PCR made use of 60 Vbeta and 13 Jbeta primers. Sequencing was performed with immunoSEQ multiplex PCR; in TCRdb, only in-frame clones are kept and a portion is missing. The data contain some 150,000 clones, roughly 80% of them singletons. Details on this clone: The antigen remains undetermined.

The CDR3 loop spans 17 amino acids. This chain connects TRBV21-1 to TRBJ1-1. TRBV21-1 corresponds to a pseudogene. The specimen sequenced was PBMCs. This sequence was found in a male donor in good health and CMV-seronegative. The CDR3 DNA sequence: TGTGCCAGCAGCAAATGGTCCTGGGCGGGGGCGAACACTGAAGCTTTCTTT. Protein sequence: CASSKWSWAGANTEAFF.